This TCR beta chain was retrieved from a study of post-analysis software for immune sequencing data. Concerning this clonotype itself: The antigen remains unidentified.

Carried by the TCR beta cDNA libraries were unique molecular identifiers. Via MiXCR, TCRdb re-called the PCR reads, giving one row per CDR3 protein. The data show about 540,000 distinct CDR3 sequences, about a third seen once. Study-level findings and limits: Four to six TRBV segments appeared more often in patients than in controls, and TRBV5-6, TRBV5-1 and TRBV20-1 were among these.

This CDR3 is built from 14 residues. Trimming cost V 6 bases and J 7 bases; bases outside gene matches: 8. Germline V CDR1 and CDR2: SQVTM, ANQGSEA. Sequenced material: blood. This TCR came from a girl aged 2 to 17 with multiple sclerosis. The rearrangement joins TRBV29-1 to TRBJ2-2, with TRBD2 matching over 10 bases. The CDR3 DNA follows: TGCAGCGTGGTTAGCGGGGGGCGCATCGGGGAGCTGTTTTTT. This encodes CSVVSGGRIGELFF.